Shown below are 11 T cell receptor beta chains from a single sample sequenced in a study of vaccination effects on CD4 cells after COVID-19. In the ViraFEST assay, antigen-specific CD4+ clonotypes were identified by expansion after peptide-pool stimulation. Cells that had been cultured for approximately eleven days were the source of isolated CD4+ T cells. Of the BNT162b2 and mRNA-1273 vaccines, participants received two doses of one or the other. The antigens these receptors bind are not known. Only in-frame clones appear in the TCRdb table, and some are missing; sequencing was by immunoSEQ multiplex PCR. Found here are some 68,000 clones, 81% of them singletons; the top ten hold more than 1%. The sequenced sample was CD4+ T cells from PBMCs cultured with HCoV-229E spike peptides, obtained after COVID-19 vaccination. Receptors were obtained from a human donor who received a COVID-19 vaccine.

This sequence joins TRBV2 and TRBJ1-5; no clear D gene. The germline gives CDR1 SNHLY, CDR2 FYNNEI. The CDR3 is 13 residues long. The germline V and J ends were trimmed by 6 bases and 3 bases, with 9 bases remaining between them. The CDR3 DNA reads TGTGCCAGCAGCCGGGGTCCCAATCAGCCCCAGCATTTT. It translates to CASSRGPNQPQHF.

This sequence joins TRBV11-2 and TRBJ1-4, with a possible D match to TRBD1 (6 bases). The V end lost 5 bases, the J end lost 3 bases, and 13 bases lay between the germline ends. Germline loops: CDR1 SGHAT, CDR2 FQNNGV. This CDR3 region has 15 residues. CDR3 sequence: CASSRRTASNEKLFF. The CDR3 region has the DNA TGTGCCAGCAGCCGCCGGACAGCCTCTAATGAAAAACTGTTTTTT.

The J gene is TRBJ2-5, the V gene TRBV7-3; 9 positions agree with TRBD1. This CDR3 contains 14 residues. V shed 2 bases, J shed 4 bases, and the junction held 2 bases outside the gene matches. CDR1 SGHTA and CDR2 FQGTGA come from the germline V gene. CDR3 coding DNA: TGTGCCAGCAGCTTACTGGGACAGGGAGAGACCCAGTACTTC. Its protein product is CASSLLGQGETQYF.

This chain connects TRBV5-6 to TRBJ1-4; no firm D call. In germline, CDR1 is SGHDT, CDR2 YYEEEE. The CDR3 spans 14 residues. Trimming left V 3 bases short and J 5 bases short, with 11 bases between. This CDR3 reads CASSWNGPNEKLFF. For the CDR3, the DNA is TGTGCCAGCAGCTGGAACGGACCCAATGAAAAACTGTTTTTT.

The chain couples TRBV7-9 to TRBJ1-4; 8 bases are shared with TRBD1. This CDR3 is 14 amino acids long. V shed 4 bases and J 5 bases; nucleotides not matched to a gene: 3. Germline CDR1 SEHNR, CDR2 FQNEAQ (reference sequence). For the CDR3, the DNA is TGTGCCAGCAGCTCCGGGACAGGCAATGAAAAACTGTTTTTT. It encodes CASSSGTGNEKLFF.

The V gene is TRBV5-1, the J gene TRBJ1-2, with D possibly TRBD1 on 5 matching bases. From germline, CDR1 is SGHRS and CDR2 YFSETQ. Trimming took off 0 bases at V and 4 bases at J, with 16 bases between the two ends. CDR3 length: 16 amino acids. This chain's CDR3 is CASSLVTQATTYGYTF. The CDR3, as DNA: TGCGCCAGCAGCTTGGTGACACAGGCCACCACCTATGGCTACACCTTC.

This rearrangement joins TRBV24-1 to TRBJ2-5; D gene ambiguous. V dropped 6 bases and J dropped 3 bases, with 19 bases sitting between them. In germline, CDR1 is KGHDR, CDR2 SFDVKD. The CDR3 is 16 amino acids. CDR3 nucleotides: TGTGCCACCAGTTCCCCCCTTCCCGGGTTGAAAGAGACCCAGTACTTC. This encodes CATSSPLPGLKETQYF.

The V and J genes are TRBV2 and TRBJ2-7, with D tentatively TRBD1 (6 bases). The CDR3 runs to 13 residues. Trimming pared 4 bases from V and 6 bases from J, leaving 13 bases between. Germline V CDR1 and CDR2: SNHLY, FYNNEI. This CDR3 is CASSGSRTAEQYV. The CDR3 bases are TGTGCCAGCAGTGGTTCGAGGACAGCCGAGCAGTACGTC.

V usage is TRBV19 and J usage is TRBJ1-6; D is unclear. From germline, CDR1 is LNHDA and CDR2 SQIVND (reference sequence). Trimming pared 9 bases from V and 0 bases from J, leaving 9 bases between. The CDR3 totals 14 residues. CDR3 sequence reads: CARTETSYNSPLHF. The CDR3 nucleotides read TGTGCCAGAACAGAAACCTCCTATAATTCACCCCTCCACTTT.

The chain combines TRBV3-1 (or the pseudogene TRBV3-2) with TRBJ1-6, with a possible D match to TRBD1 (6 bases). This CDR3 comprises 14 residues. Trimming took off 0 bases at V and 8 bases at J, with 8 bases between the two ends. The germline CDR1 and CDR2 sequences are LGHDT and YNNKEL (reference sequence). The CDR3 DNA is TGTGCCAGCAGCCAAGACAGGGGTGATTCACCCCTCCACTTT. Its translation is CASSQDRGDSPLHF.

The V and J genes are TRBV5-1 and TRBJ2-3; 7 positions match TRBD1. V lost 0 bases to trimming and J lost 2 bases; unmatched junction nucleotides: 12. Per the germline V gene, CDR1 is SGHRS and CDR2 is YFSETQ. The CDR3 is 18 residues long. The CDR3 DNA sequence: TGCGCCAGCAGCTTGGAAAATCCCCCGGGACAGTACACAGATACGCAGTATTTT. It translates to CASSLENPPGQYTDTQYF.